This T cell receptor beta chain derives from a study of cytomegalovirus exposure and HLA in healthy donors. Study in general: An early release of data contained around 80 million unique TCRs, which came from HLA-typed donors.

The CDR3 runs 15 residues. CDR1 and CDR2 (germline): SGHRS, YFSETQ. V was pared by 2 bases and J by 1 base, with 12 bases between. PCR amplification relied on 60 Vbeta primers (plus 13 Jbeta primers). Produced via immunoSEQ multiplex PCR; TCRdb's table is partial and in-frame only. This table holds over 100,000 clones, around four fifths found once. This clone showed up just once. The TCR sequence derives from a woman aged 45 to 65 in good health and CMV-seropositive. The rearrangement uses TRBV5-1 and TRBJ1-2; a possible D gene is TRBD1 (6 bases). The sequencing input was PBMCs. The CDR3 region is CASSFGQPGNYGYTF. The CDR3 nucleotides read TGCGCCAGCAGCTTCGGACAGCCCGGTAACTATGGCTACACCTTC.